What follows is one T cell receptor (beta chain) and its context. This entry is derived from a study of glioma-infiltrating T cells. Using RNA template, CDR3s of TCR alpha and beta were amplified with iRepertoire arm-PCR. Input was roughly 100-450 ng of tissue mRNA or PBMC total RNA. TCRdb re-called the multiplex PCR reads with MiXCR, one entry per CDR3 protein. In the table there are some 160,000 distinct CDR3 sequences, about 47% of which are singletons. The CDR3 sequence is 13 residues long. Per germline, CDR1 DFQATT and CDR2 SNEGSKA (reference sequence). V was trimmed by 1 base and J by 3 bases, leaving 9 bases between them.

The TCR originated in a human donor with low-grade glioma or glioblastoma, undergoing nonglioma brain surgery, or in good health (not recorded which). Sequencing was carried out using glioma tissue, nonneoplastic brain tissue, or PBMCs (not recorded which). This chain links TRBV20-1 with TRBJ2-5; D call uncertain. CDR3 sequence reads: CSARAERKETQYF. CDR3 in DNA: TGCAGTGCTAGAGCGGAGCGAAAAGAGACCCAGTACTTC.